Presented here are 17 T cell receptor beta chains from one specimen sequenced in a study of blood T cell repertoires in COVID-19. Data came from immunoSEQ multiplex PCR; TCRdb stores just in-frame clones and leaves some out. Here the sample spans 220,000 or so clones, 82% being singletons. The sequenced sample was PBMCs or T cells enriched from blood (not recorded which). These receptors all stem from a woman in her sixties or seventies who had recovered from COVID-19.

This sequence joins TRBV10-2 and TRBJ1-5; a weak D match, TRBD1 (6 bases). The CDR3 covers 14 residues. Looked up from germline, CDR1 is WSHSY and CDR2 is SAAADI. V was pared by 1 base and J by 7 bases, with 11 bases between. The CDR3 here is CASSEYREGQPQHF. The CDR3, as DNA: TGCGCCAGCAGTGAGTACAGGGAAGGGCAGCCCCAGCATTTT.

The rearrangement links TRBV5-1 to TRBJ2-3, with 7 bases lining up with TRBD2. Germline V gives CDR1 SGHRS, CDR2 YFSETQ. Losses at the gene ends were 7 bases for V and 6 bases for J; bases not matched to a gene: 11. This CDR3 is built from 14 residues. The CDR3 DNA follows: TGCGCCAGCTCATGGGAGGGGCGGGGTGATACGCAGTATTTT. Translating it yields CASSWEGRGDTQYF.

This rearrangement joins TRBV27 to TRBJ2-7; 16 nucleotides agree with TRBD2. Germline V gives CDR1 MNHEY, CDR2 SMNVEV (reference sequence). After removal of 0 bases from V and 4 bases from J, the junction contained 0 bases not matched to a gene. The CDR3 spans 16 residues. The DNA of the CDR3 is TGTGCCAGCAGTTTATCGGGACTAGCGGGAGGGTACGAGCAGTACTTC. It is translated as CASSLSGLAGGYEQYF.

The table lists this clone with a count of one. The chain couples TRBV6-5 to TRBJ1-5; 7 positions agree with TRBD1. Germline CDR1 MNHEY, CDR2 SVGAGI. Trimming at V came to 6 bases and at J to 3 bases, leaving 5 bases not matched to a gene. The CDR3 contains 14 residues. CDR3 residues: CASRDTGDNQPQHF. CDR3 bases: TGTGCCAGCAGGGATACAGGGGACAATCAGCCCCAGCATTTT.

The V gene is TRBV6-4, the J gene TRBJ1-1; D unclear. With 11 bases removed from V and 1 base from J, the gap between germline ends came to 14 bases. CDR1 and CDR2 (germline): MRHNA, SNTAGT. CDR3 size: 13 residues. The CDR3 loop is CAGGGRENTEAFF. The CDR3 region has the DNA TGTGCCGGAGGAGGGCGGGAGAACACTGAAGCTTTCTTT.

The V gene is TRBV28, the J gene TRBJ1-2; 11 nucleotides line up with TRBD1. Germline V gene lookup returns CDR1 MDHEN and CDR2 SYDVKM. V was pared by 5 bases and J by 10 bases, with 9 bases of the junction left unmatched. The CDR3 totals 14 residues. The CDR3 DNA is TGTGCCAGCAGTACACAAGGGACAGGGGGAGACTACACCTTC. Protein: CASSTQGTGGDYTF.

The CDR3 spells CASSFSRGESPLHF. DNA for the CDR3: TGTGCCAGCAGCTTTAGCAGGGGCGAGTCACCCCTCCACTTT. The chain employs TRBV11-2 and TRBJ1-6, with D perhaps TRBD1 (6 bases). CDR3 length: 14 amino acids. Germline V gene lookup returns CDR1 SGHAT and CDR2 FQNNGV. V lost 3 bases and J 10 bases, leaving 13 bases between the germline ends.

The chain joins TRBV29-1 to TRBJ2-2; D unclear. V gave up 6 bases and J gave up 4 bases, with 15 bases separating them. Germline V lookup: CDR1 SQVTM, CDR2 ANQGSEA. The CDR3 consists of 14 residues. CDR3 loop: CSVRGPSGTGELFF. Written as DNA, the CDR3 is TGCAGCGTACGAGGCCCCTCCGGCACCGGGGAGCTGTTTTTT.

The chain combines TRBV5-5 with TRBJ1-2; 9 positions match TRBD1. From germline, CDR1 is SGHKS and CDR2 YYEKEE (reference sequence). V lost 4 bases, J lost 2 bases, and 3 bases stayed unmatched. The CDR3 is 14 residues long. CDR3: CASSRQGENYGYTF. CDR3 coding DNA: TGTGCCAGCAGCAGACAGGGGGAGAACTATGGCTACACCTTC.

Here the CDR3 reads CASVQQKTNEKLFF. The CDR3 DNA reads TGTGCCAGTGTTCAACAGAAGACTAATGAAAAACTGTTTTTT. V is TRBV2 and J is TRBJ1-4; D is uncertain. Trimming removed 9 bases at V and 2 bases at J, with 13 bases between. CDR1 is SNHLY, CDR2 FYNNEI, per germline. The CDR3 loop spans 14 amino acids.

The chain is built from TRBV7-9 and TRBJ2-3; 9 positions agree with TRBD2. The CDR3 contains 17 residues. The J segment lost 4 bases and the V segment lost 6 bases, leaving 14 bases of the junction unmatched. The V gene's germline CDR1 is SEHNR and CDR2 FQNEAQ (reference sequence). The DNA of the CDR3 is TGTGCCAGCAGTCTCGCGCGGGGGGGCCCCGAAGCAGATACGCAGTATTTT. It yields the protein CASSLARGGPEADTQYF. Full variable domain (outside the CDR3, taken from reference TRBV7-9 and TRBJ2-3): DTGVSQNPRHKITKRGQNVTFRCDPISEHNRLYWYRQTLGQGPEFLTYFQNEAQLEKSRLLSDRFSAERPKGSFSTLEIQRTEQGDSAMYLCASSLARGGPEADTQYFGPGTRLTVL.

This clone has just one count. The V call is TRBV7-2, the J call TRBJ2-1; TRBD2 matches at 10 bases. Germline trimming cut 0 bases from V and 6 bases from J; bases unmatched to any gene: 5. This CDR3 comprises 16 residues. Germline V lookup: CDR1 SGHTA, CDR2 FQGNSA. As DNA, the CDR3 is TGTGCCAGCAGCTTAGCGAGGACTAGCGGCTTCAATGAGCAGTTCTTC. Amino acid sequence: CASSLARTSGFNEQFF. Using reference TRBV7-2 and TRBJ2-1 for the parts outside the CDR3, the full variable domain is GAGVSQSPSNKVTEKGKDVELRCDPISGHTALYWYRQSLGQGLEFLIYFQGNSAPDKSGLPSDRFSAERTGGSVSTLTIQRTQQEDSAVYLCASSLARTSGFNEQFFGPGTRLTVL.

This sequence joins TRBV11-1 and TRBJ2-7; D might be TRBD1 (6 bases). V lost 8 bases, J lost 0 bases, and 14 bases lay in between. Germline CDR1 is SGHAT and CDR2 is FQDESV (reference sequence). The length of the CDR3 is 14 residues. CDR3 sequence reads: CASEQGKVSYEQYF. The CDR3 DNA reads TGTGCCAGCGAACAGGGAAAGGTCTCCTACGAGCAGTACTTC.

About this clone: The junction departs from germline at one end; a sequencing error may be responsible. For the CDR3, the DNA is TGTGCCAGTAGCGTCCTCCTTAACCGGGACAGACCTTTTTTT. Protein product: CASSVLLNRDRPFF. This chain uses TRBV19 with TRBJ1-1; TRBD1 matches at 7 bases. Germline CDR1 is LNHDA and CDR2 is SQIVND (reference sequence). The CDR3 totals 14 residues.

This rearrangement joins TRBV5-1 to TRBJ1-1; D is perhaps TRBD1 (6 bases). Germline loops: CDR1 SGHRS, CDR2 YFSETQ. The CDR3 is 14 residues long. V was pared by 4 bases and J by 0 bases, with 10 bases between. CDR3 protein: CASSIRDMNTEAFF. The CDR3 coding sequence is TGCGCCAGCAGCATACGGGACATGAACACTGAAGCTTTCTTT.

This clone has a handful of counts. The V and J genes are TRBV10-2 and TRBJ2-1; 13 bases agree with TRBD2. This CDR3 is built from 15 residues. V lost 6 bases and J lost 6; bases outside the gene matches: 5. CDR1 is WSHSY, CDR2 SAAADI, per germline. CDR3 coding DNA: TGCGCCAGCAGAGACGGGACTAGCGGGGCCAATGAGCAGTTCTTC. Encoded protein: CASRDGTSGANEQFF.

The rearrangement joins TRBV19 to TRBJ1-5; TRBD1 matches 7 bases. V shed 6 bases, J shed 6 bases, and the junction held 8 bases outside the gene matches. Germline loops: CDR1 LNHDA, CDR2 SQIVND (reference sequence). The CDR3 loop spans 14 amino acids. CDR3 coding DNA: TGTGCCAGTAGCACCACAGGGGAGAGTCAGCCCCAGCATTTT. Translating it yields CASSTTGESQPQHF.